A selection of T cell receptor beta chains follows, all from one sample in a study of response to subunit inactivated influenza vaccine. TCRdb re-called the RT-PCR reads with MiXCR, one entry per CDR3 protein. The sample has roughly 710,000 distinct CDR3 sequences, less than 15% seen once. The specimen comprised PBMCs from blood, sampled approximately 15 days before vaccination. The receptors derive from a man between 50 and 59 years old who received an inactivated influenza vaccine. Both conserved end residues are part of each CDR3. The D gene is left open where the match is weak. Not all rows give a size; the values are once, few, many and, for expanded clones, a class.

CDR3nt	CDR3aa	len	abundance	v_gene	d_gene	j_gene
TGCGCCAGCAGCCATGACGGAGGTGGGGGCGGCCAGTACTTC	CASSHDGGGGGQYF	14	NA	TRBV5-1	NA	TRBJ2-7
TGCAGTGCTACAGAACAGGCCTACGAGCAGTACTTC	CSATEQAYEQYF	12	NA	TRBV20-1	NA	TRBJ2-7
TGTGCCAGCAGTGACAGACAGGGCTCGTATGAGCAGTTCTTC	CASSDRQGSYEQFF	14	few	TRBV6-1	TRBD1	TRBJ2-1
TGTGCCAGCAGCCGTAGCGGATATAGCACAGATACGCAGTATTTT	CASSRSGYSTDTQYF	15	many	TRBV7-9	NA	TRBJ2-3
TGCAGTGCTAGAGATCTGAGGGGGCAGGGCTACCATTTCACTGAAGCTTTCTTT	CSARDLRGQGYHFTEAFF	18	NA	TRBV20-1	TRBD1	TRBJ1-1
TGTGCCAGCAGCTTAGAGGTCCCCCTCCTAGCGGGGGGCCGAAGAGCGACCCAGTACTTC	CASSLEVPLLAGGRRATQYF	20	NA	TRBV7-6	TRBD2	TRBJ2-5
TGTGCCAGTACCATATCCGGACGGATTTACAATGAGCAGTTCTTC	CASTISGRIYNEQFF	15	NA	TRBV19	NA	TRBJ2-1
TGTGCCAGCAGCCCCACTAGCGGGAGAGGCTACGAGCAGTACTTC	CASSPTSGRGYEQYF	15	few	TRBV6-1	TRBD2	TRBJ2-7
TGTGCCAGCTCCCTTGGGAGGCGGGATGAGCAGTTCTTC	CASSLGRRDEQFF	13	NA	TRBV18	NA	TRBJ2-1
TGTGCCAGCAGTTTAGAAGGGACAGGGACTGGAAACACCATATATTTT	CASSLEGTGTGNTIYF	16	NA	TRBV12-3/TRBV12-4	TRBD1	TRBJ1-3
TGTGCCAGCTCACCACTACAGGGGGTAGGAAATGAGCAGTTCTTC	CASSPLQGVGNEQFF	15	many	TRBV18	TRBD1	TRBJ2-1
TGTGCCAGCAGAGGGACTAGCGGGAGGGTAGGGGAGCAGTTCTTC	CASRGTSGRVGEQFF	15	NA	TRBV2	TRBD2	TRBJ2-1
TGTGCCAGCAGTTACAGCCTTAGGGGGAGCGGGGCAGATACGCAGTATTTT	CASSYSLRGSGADTQYF	17	NA	TRBV6-5	NA	TRBJ2-3
TGCGCCAGCAGCCCCCCTCAACCCTACAATGAGCAGTTCTTC	CASSPPQPYNEQFF	14	few	TRBV5-1	NA	TRBJ2-1
TGCAGTGCTACACAGCTGGCCTACGAGCAGTACTTC	CSATQLAYEQYF	12	few	TRBV20-1	NA	TRBJ2-7
TGCAGTGCTAGAGTTGGGAGCGCAGCGAAAGAGACCCAGTACTTC	CSARVGSAAKETQYF	15	NA	TRBV20-1	NA	TRBJ2-5
TGTGCCAGCAGCTTCGACCGACGGGGCACTGAAGCTTTCTTT	CASSFDRRGTEAFF	14	few	TRBV14	NA	TRBJ1-1
TGTGCCAGCAGTTTATGGCGGGACAGGGACAATGAGCAGTTCTTC	CASSLWRDRDNEQFF	15	many	TRBV12-3/TRBV12-4	TRBD1	TRBJ2-1
TGCGCCAGCAGCCAATCTCCCGGGACTAGAAGATACGAGCAGTACTTC	CASSQSPGTRRYEQYF	16	NA	TRBV4-3	TRBD2	TRBJ2-7
TGTGCCAGCAGTTACTCCCCCGGGGGTCAACTCAATGAGCAGTTCTTC	CASSYSPGGQLNEQFF	16	many	TRBV6-5	NA	TRBJ2-1